Presented here are 21 T cell receptor beta chains from one specimen sequenced in a study of T cells in Graves' hyperthyroidism and ophthalmopathy. It was RNA transcripts that yielded the amplified TCR beta CDR3 regions. The TCR CDR3 first-round RT-PCR relied on the HTBI primer set. TCRdb independently ran MiXCR on the multiplex PCR reads; one entry per CDR3 protein. The sample yields 660,000 or so distinct CDR3 sequences, less than 25% seen once. Specimen: blood. The source of these receptors is a man younger than 45 with Graves' ophthalmopathy.

The V and J genes are TRBV20-1 and TRBJ1-4; unclear D gene. V shed 3 bases and J shed 3 bases, with 5 bases lying between them. The CDR3 has 12 residues. The V gene's germline CDR1 is DFQATT and CDR2 SNEGSKA (reference sequence). The CDR3 region is CSASRPNEKLFF. CDR3 coding DNA: TGCAGTGCTAGCAGACCTAATGAAAAACTGTTTTTT.

This clonotype showed up many times. This chain joins TRBV2 and TRBJ1-2, with 9 bases fitting TRBD1. The CDR3 spans 12 residues. Per the germline V gene, CDR1 is SNHLY and CDR2 is FYNNEI. The ends lost 11 bases at V and 5 bases at J; junction bases unmatched: 6. The DNA of the CDR3 is TGTGCCTCCCGGGACAGGGTTTATGGCTACACCTTC. The encoded protein is CASRDRVYGYTF.

This clonotype was detected ten times or more. The gene calls are TRBV7-8 and TRBJ1-5, with TRBD1 identical over 12 bases. This CDR3 is 17 amino acids long. V lost 3 bases and J lost 6; bases outside the gene matches: 9. CDR1 is SGHVS and CDR2 is FQNEAQ in the germline V gene. The CDR3 nucleotides read TGTGCCAGCAGCTTTAGGTCCGGGACAGGGGGCGGTCAGCCCCAGCATTTT. This gives the protein CASSFRSGTGGGQPQHF.

The gene calls are TRBV6-9 and TRBJ2-2; 8 bases are a match to TRBD2. This CDR3 contains 18 residues. The ends lost 3 bases at V and 7 bases at J; junction bases unmatched: 16. Germline V gene sequence: CDR1 MNHGY, CDR2 SVAAGI. CDR3 sequence (DNA): TGTGCCAGCAGTTACCTTTTGGCTAGCGGGCCGAGGGACGGGGAGCTGTTTTTT. It yields the protein CASSYLLASGPRDGELFF.

The V call is TRBV7-6, the J call TRBJ2-1, with TRBD2 matching 12 bases. Germline assignment: CDR1 SGHVS and CDR2 FNYEAQ. V lost 1 base and J lost 8; bases outside the gene matches: 9. CDR3 length: 17 amino acids. The CDR3 here is CASSLVTSGRPGDEQFF. CDR3 coding DNA: TGTGCCAGCAGCTTAGTTACTAGCGGGAGGCCGGGGGATGAGCAGTTCTTC.

This chain links TRBV7-3 with TRBJ2-1; D call uncertain. Per germline, CDR1 SGHTA and CDR2 FQGTGA. V was pared by 3 bases and J by 0 bases, with 18 bases between. The CDR3 spans 18 residues. The CDR3 sequence: CASSLYVVGPASYNEQFF. For the CDR3, the DNA is TGTGCCAGCAGCTTGTATGTGGTAGGGCCGGCCTCCTACAATGAGCAGTTCTTC.

This clonotype was seen repeatedly, ten times or more. The rearrangement links TRBV11-2 to TRBJ2-7; TRBD2 aligns across 7 bases. Germline values: CDR1 SGHAT, CDR2 FQNNGV. V shed 0 bases and J 3 bases; nucleotides not matched to a gene: 5. The CDR3 is 15 amino acids. CDR3 DNA: TGTGCCAGCAGCTTAGAACGGCCTAGCGGCTACGAGCAGTACTTC. As protein: CASSLERPSGYEQYF. The full variable domain, its missing parts supplied by reference TRBV11-2 and TRBJ2-7, is EAGVAQSPRYKIIEKRQSVAFWCNPISGHATLYWYQQILGQGPKLLIQFQNNGVVDDSQLPKDRFSAERLKGVDSTLKIQPAKLEDSAVYLCASSLERPSGYEQYFGPGTRLTVT.

This clonotype was picked up a small number of times. The V call is TRBV28, the J call TRBJ1-6, with D possibly TRBD1 on 6 matching bases. Between the trimmed V and J ends, which lost 3 bases and 9 bases, there was a span of 18 bases. Germline assignment: CDR1 MDHEN and CDR2 SYDVKM. The CDR3 loop spans 16 amino acids. CDR3 residues: CASSFPWGQGRSPLHF. DNA of the CDR3: TGTGCCAGCAGTTTCCCTTGGGGGCAAGGGCGTTCACCCCTCCACTTT. The full variable domain, with the rest looked up from reference TRBV28 and TRBJ1-6, is DVKVTQSSRYLVKRTGEKVFLECVQDMDHENMFWYRQDPGLGLRLIYFSYDVKMKEKGDIPEGYSVSREKKERFSLILESASTNQTSMYLCASSFPWGQGRSPLHFGNGTRLTVT.

The chain recombines TRBV10-3 with TRBJ1-5; D unclear. CDR1 is ENHRY and CDR2 is SYGVKD in the germline V gene. The CDR3 runs to 14 residues. Trimming cost V 6 bases and J 5 bases, with 14 bases left between them. CDR3 coding DNA: TGTGCCATCAGAGACCCTATCCGGGATCAGCCCCAGCATTTT. This codes for CAIRDPIRDQPQHF.

This rearrangement joins TRBV12-3 or TRBV12-4 to TRBJ1-2; D is uncertain. V was cut by 3 bases and J by 10 bases, with 15 bases left in between. The CDR3 totals 13 residues. DNA for the CDR3: TGTGCCAGCAGTTTCAAGAGACAAGAGGACTACACCTTC. It is translated as CASSFKRQEDYTF.

Here the CDR3 reads CSATGIPGANVLTF. DNA of the CDR3: TGCAGTGCAACAGGGATCCCTGGGGCCAACGTCCTGACTTTC. V and J are TRBV20-1 and TRBJ2-6; tentatively, D is TRBD1 (6 bases). CDR3 length: 14 residues. Germline loops: CDR1 DFQATT, CDR2 SNEGSKA (reference sequence). V was trimmed by 6 bases and J by 2 bases, leaving 11 bases between them.

J is TRBJ2-7 and V is TRBV20-1; possibly TRBD2 for D (5 bases). Trimming pared 6 bases from V and 2 bases from J, leaving 14 bases between. The CDR3 has 13 residues. CDR1 is DFQATT and CDR2 is SNEGSKA in the germline V gene (reference sequence). Written as DNA, the CDR3 is TGCAGTGCCGCCCTCCGGGAACCCTACGAGCAGTACTTC. Translation: CSAALREPYEQYF.

This clonotype was seen a few times. The CDR3 loop is CASGQGIHEQYF. The CDR3 DNA reads as TGTGCCAGCGGACAGGGAATCCACGAGCAGTACTTC. The rearrangement joins TRBV28 to TRBJ2-7; the match to TRBD1 covers 8 bases. Trimming took 8 bases from V and 5 from J; bases not matched to a gene: 5. There are 12 residues in the CDR3. Per the germline V gene, CDR1 is MDHEN and CDR2 is SYDVKM.

This clonotype showed up many times. The rearrangement links TRBV7-8 to TRBJ2-3; tentatively, D is TRBD2 (6 bases). There are 15 residues in the CDR3. Between the trimmed V and J ends, which lost 6 bases and 0 bases, there was a span of 13 bases. Germline V lookup: CDR1 SGHVS, CDR2 FQNEAQ. The CDR3 DNA sequence: TGTGCCAGCAGTGAAAAGCGGGTTAGCACAGATACGCAGTATTTT. This translates into CASSEKRVSTDTQYF.

V and J are TRBV2 and TRBJ2-1, with TRBD2 as a possible D gene (5 bases). The V end lost 7 bases, the J end lost 0 bases, and 13 bases lay between the germline ends. Germline V CDR1 and CDR2: SNHLY, FYNNEI. The CDR3 is 15 amino acids. The CDR3 sequence is CASIALASSYNEQFF. CDR3 DNA sequence: TGTGCCAGCATCGCGTTAGCGAGCTCCTACAATGAGCAGTTCTTC.

This clonotype was observed a handful of times. At one boundary the junction diverges from the germline segment, which might be a read error. V usage is TRBV7-9 and J usage is TRBJ2-1; TRBD2 agrees at 11 bases. This CDR3 is built from 19 residues. Germline V CDR1 and CDR2: SEHNR, FQNEAQ (reference sequence). This CDR3 reads CASSLTPTSGRFFYNEQSF. For the CDR3, the DNA is TGTGCCAGCAGCTTAACCCCAACTAGCGGGAGATTTTTCTACAATGAGCAGTCCTTC. The variable domain in full, with the rest retrieved from reference TRBV7-9 and TRBJ2-1, is DTGVSQNPRHKITKRGQNVTFRCDPISEHNRLYWYRQTLGQGPEFLTYFQNEAQLEKSRLLSDRFSAERPKGSFSTLEIQRTEQGDSAMYLCASSLTPTSGRFFYNEQSFGPGTRLTVL.

This clonotype was observed many times. This chain uses TRBV6-5 with TRBJ1-1, with a tentative D call TRBD1 (6 bases). Trimming took off 2 bases at V and 6 bases at J, with 16 bases between the two ends. Germline V lookup: CDR1 MNHEY, CDR2 SVGAGI. The CDR3 is 15 amino acids. The CDR3 is CASSYGRGGLAEAFF. The CDR3 bases are TGTGCCAGCAGTTACGGCAGGGGAGGATTGGCTGAAGCTTTCTTT.

The rearrangement links TRBV7-8 to TRBJ2-2, with no clear D. The V and J ends lost 3 bases and 5 bases respectively, with 13 bases between them. The CDR3 is 15 residues long. Germline V CDR1 and CDR2: SGHVS, FQNEAQ. DNA of the CDR3: TGTGCCAGCAGCTTCTCAATTATACGAACCGGGGAGCTGTTTTTT. Translated, it gives CASSFSIIRTGELFF. Full variable domain (missing parts from reference TRBV7-8 and TRBJ2-2): GAGVSQSPRYKVAKRGQDVALRCDPISGHVSLFWYQQALGQGPEFLTYFQNEAQLDKSGLPSDRFFAERPEGSVSTLKIQRTQQEDSAVYLCASSFSIIRTGELFFGEGSRLTVL.

This clonotype was counted ten times or more. This rearrangement joins TRBV12-3 or TRBV12-4 to TRBJ2-1; 12 bases agree with TRBD2. Losses at the gene ends were 4 bases for V and 1 base for J; bases not matched to a gene: 14. The CDR3 has 20 amino acids. The CDR3 loop is CASSSPSGRAIVRSYNEQFF. CDR3 nucleotides: TGTGCCAGCAGTTCCCCTAGCGGGAGGGCCATCGTCAGATCCTACAATGAGCAGTTCTTC.

This clonotype appeared a few times. The chain employs TRBV7-9 and TRBJ2-7; 11 nucleotides align to TRBD1. In germline, CDR1 is SEHNR, CDR2 FQNEAQ (reference sequence). Unmatched junction bases numbered 13, after V lost 5 bases and J lost 7 bases. There are 16 residues in the CDR3. The CDR3 protein is CASSTRSPGQGGEQYF. In nucleotides, the CDR3 is TGTGCCAGCAGCACTCGATCCCCGGGACAGGGGGGGGAGCAGTACTTC.

The sample holds a few counts of this clonotype. This chain links TRBV20-1 with TRBJ2-7, with D possibly matching TRBD2 (6 bases). Per germline, CDR1 DFQATT and CDR2 SNEGSKA (reference sequence). V dropped 4 bases and J dropped 0 bases, with 16 bases sitting between them. The CDR3 spans 15 residues. The DNA for the CDR3 is TGCAGTGCTACCCTCGACGCGGGGAGCTCCTACGAGCAGTACTTC. This sequence encodes CSATLDAGSSYEQYF.